Following are 19 T cell receptor beta chains from one sample sequenced in a study of blood T cell repertoires in COVID-19 (dated by TCRdb to between 2020 and 2021). Library construction relied on the immunoSEQ multiplex PCR assay. Entries here come from immuneACCESS through TCRdb and include only in-frame sequences with V and J called. Some clones fail to appear in such tables; in the studies checked, an unresolved V gene covers under half of the shortfall, and the cause of the remainder is unknown. The table for this sample lists about 86,000 clones; roughly 89% of them were counted only once. Jointly, the top ten make up approximately 1% of the sample. Sequencing was carried out using PBMCs or T cells enriched from blood (not recorded which). All receptors derive from a woman between 45 and 65 years old with acute COVID-19.

This chain links TRBV7-9 with TRBJ2-1; 8 bases map to TRBD1. J gave up 7 bases and V 1 base, and 6 bases lay outside the gene matches. CDR1 and CDR2 from the germline V gene are SEHNR and FQNEAQ (reference sequence). CDR3 size: 15 residues. This CDR3 is CASSLVQGAFNEQFF. For the CDR3, the DNA is TGTGCCAGCAGCTTAGTCCAGGGGGCATTTAATGAGCAGTTCTTC.

The rearrangement joins TRBV6-5 to TRBJ2-2; no reliable D call. This CDR3 comprises 12 residues. The V and J ends lost 11 bases and 4 bases respectively, with 11 bases between them. In germline, CDR1 is MNHEY, CDR2 SVGAGI. CDR3 DNA sequence: TGTGCCTCATCATGGCTCACCGGGGAGCTGTTTTTT. Protein sequence: CASSWLTGELFF.

V gene TRBV7-9 combines with J gene TRBJ2-7; 9 bases match TRBD1. The CDR3 has 16 amino acids. With 1 base clipped from V and 2 bases from J, the junction kept 6 bases outside the gene matches. From germline, CDR1 is SEHNR and CDR2 FQNEAQ (reference sequence). CDR3: CASSLGVGTGTYEQYF. The CDR3 nucleotides are TGTGCCAGCAGCTTAGGGGTGGGGACAGGGACCTACGAGCAGTACTTC.

The genes are TRBV4-3 and TRBJ1-2; 8 nucleotides align to TRBD1. J gave up 6 bases and V 6 bases, and 15 bases lay outside the gene matches. This CDR3 comprises 16 residues. Germline CDR1 and CDR2: LGHNA and YSLEER. CDR3: CASRRSLGGQDDGYTF. CDR3 sequence (DNA): TGCGCCAGCAGACGCTCCTTGGGGGGACAGGACGATGGCTACACCTTC.

In nucleotides, the CDR3 is TGTGCCAGCAGCTACCCCGGACAGGGAGAAGCTTTCTTT. This encodes CASSYPGQGEAFF. The rearrangement uses TRBV7-2 and TRBJ1-1; TRBD1 aligns across 8 bases. J gave up 8 bases and V 4 bases, and 6 bases lay outside the gene matches. The V gene's germline CDR1 is SGHTA and CDR2 FQGNSA. The CDR3 totals 13 residues.

The chain couples TRBV7-3 to TRBJ2-2, with 8 bases lining up with TRBD1. This CDR3 spans 15 amino acids. The germline CDR1 and CDR2 sequences are SGHTA and FQGTGA. Trimming at V came to 5 bases and at J to 3 bases, leaving 5 bases not matched to a gene. The CDR3 here is CASSRRGRDTGELFF. For the CDR3, the DNA is TGTGCCAGCAGCCGCAGGGGGCGCGACACCGGGGAGCTGTTTTTT. Variable domain in full (rest from reference TRBV7-3 and TRBJ2-2): GAGVSQTPSNKVTEKGKYVELRCDPISGHTALYWYRQSLGQGPEFLIYFQGTGAADDSGLPNDRFFAVRPEGSVSTLKIQRTERGDSAVYLCASSRRGRDTGELFFGEGSRLTVL.

This clone was observed once. V is TRBV11-3 and J is TRBJ1-1, with 10 bases lining up with TRBD1. V trimming: 5 bases; J trimming: 8 bases; junction bases outside the gene matches: 11. The CDR3 length is 15 residues. Looked up from germline, CDR1 is SGHNT and CDR2 is YENEEA. In nucleotides, the CDR3 is TGTGCCAGCAGCGCGCCCGGGACAGGGGCAATAGAAGCTTTCTTT. Its protein is CASSAPGTGAIEAFF.

This chain connects TRBV18 to TRBJ1-3; a possible D gene is TRBD1 (5 bases). Per germline, CDR1 KGHSH and CDR2 LQKENI. The V end was cut by 6 bases, the J end by 0 bases, with 15 bases between. The CDR3 contains 16 residues. The CDR3 DNA follows: TGTGCCAGCTCCCCGGGGGTACTCGCCTCTGGAAACACCATATATTTT. This translates into CASSPGVLASGNTIYF.

The chain recombines TRBV27 with TRBJ2-7; 13 bases match TRBD2. CDR3 length: 16 amino acids. J gave up 0 bases and V 5 bases, and 4 bases lay outside the gene matches. Germline CDR1 is MNHEY and CDR2 is SMNVEV (reference sequence). The DNA for the CDR3 is TGTGCCAGCAGTCCCGGGACTAGCGGGGCCTCCTACGAGCAGTACTTC. Amino acid sequence: CASSPGTSGASYEQYF.

The rearrangement uses TRBV6-5 and TRBJ1-6; TRBD1 aligns across 9 bases. With V trimmed by 6 bases and J by 9 bases, 6 bases remained unmatched. Germline V gene sequence: CDR1 MNHEY, CDR2 SVGAGI. The CDR3 consists of 14 residues. The CDR3 nucleotides are TGTGCCAGCAGCCCCGGGACAGGGAGTTCACCCCTCCACTTT. Protein product: CASSPGTGSSPLHF.

The chain uses TRBV6-5 and TRBJ1-4, with 8 bases identical to TRBD1. The CDR3 covers 13 residues. The V gene's germline CDR1 is MNHEY and CDR2 SVGAGI. V dropped 7 bases and J dropped 7; count of bases not matched to a gene: 5. In DNA form, the CDR3 reads TGTGCCAGCACCGGACAGGGATTTGAAAAACTGTTTTTT. It yields the protein CASTGQGFEKLFF.

The chain couples TRBV5-1 to TRBJ2-7; TRBD2 matches at 9 bases. The V gene's germline CDR1 is SGHRS and CDR2 YFSETQ. The CDR3 spans 15 residues. V lost 0 bases and J lost 9; bases outside the gene matches: 10. The CDR3 DNA follows: TGCGCCAGCAGCTTGGAGGCGGGAGGGCCGTGGATGCAGTACTTC. This gives the protein CASSLEAGGPWMQYF.

This clone was seen a few times. The V call is TRBV30, the J call TRBJ1-5; 7 positions agree with TRBD1. The V segment lost 0 bases and the J segment 5 bases; nucleotides outside the gene matches: 1. The CDR3 is made up of 13 amino acids. Per the germline V gene, CDR1 is GTSNPN and CDR2 is SVGIG (reference sequence). CDR3 residues: CAWSVQGYQPQHF. The CDR3 bases are TGTGCCTGGAGTGTACAGGGGTATCAGCCCCAGCATTTT.

The chain employs TRBV7-2 and TRBJ2-7; D is perhaps TRBD1 (5 bases). Trimming pared 0 bases from V and 6 bases from J, leaving 15 bases between. Looked up from germline, CDR1 is SGHTA and CDR2 is FQGNSA. CDR3 size: 15 residues. DNA of the CDR3: TGTGCCAGCAGCTTAGCGCGCCAGGGAAGGCGCGAGCAGTACTTC. It encodes CASSLARQGRREQYF. Full variable domain (missing parts from reference TRBV7-2 and TRBJ2-7): GAGVSQSPSNKVTEKGKDVELRCDPISGHTALYWYRQSLGQGLEFLIYFQGNSAPDKSGLPSDRFSAERTGGSVSTLTIQRTQQEDSAVYLCASSLARQGRREQYFGPGTRLTVT.

This clone was seen a handful of times. The chain carries TRBV11-2 and TRBJ1-6; D possibly corresponds to TRBD1 (5 bases). Germline CDR1 reads SGHAT; CDR2 reads FQNNGV. Deletions cut 0 bases from V and 8 bases from J, with 11 bases between. The CDR3 runs to 15 residues. This CDR3 is CASSLDGGRDSPLHF. Written as DNA, the CDR3 is TGTGCCAGCAGCTTAGACGGGGGTAGGGATTCACCCCTCCACTTT.

J is TRBJ2-2 and V is TRBV5-1; weak D call: TRBD2 (5 bases). The V end lost 6 bases, the J end lost 7 bases, and 19 bases lay between the germline ends. The CDR3 has 15 residues. The germline V gene encodes CDR1 SGHRS and CDR2 YFSETQ. CDR3 amino acids: CASTTGETVIGELFF. In nucleotides, the CDR3 is TGCGCCAGCACCACCGGGGAGACGGTAATCGGGGAGCTGTTTTTT.

The chain couples TRBV6-2 or TRBV6-3 to TRBJ1-5, with D possibly matching TRBD1 (6 bases). Trimming took 6 bases from V and 7 from J, leaving 13 bases between them. The CDR3 has 13 residues. The V gene's germline CDR1 is MNHEY and CDR2 SVGEGT. The CDR3 is CASSHRVEQPQHF. Written as DNA, the CDR3 is TGTGCCAGCAGCCACAGGGTTGAGCAGCCCCAGCATTTT.

This rearrangement joins TRBV19 to TRBJ1-3; no reliable D call. CDR1 is LNHDA, CDR2 SQIVND, per germline (reference sequence). CDR3 length: 16 amino acids. The V and J ends lost 5 bases and 5 bases respectively, with 19 bases between them. CDR3 nucleotide sequence: TGTGCCAGTAGTGCGTCCGAGGCAGAAAAAAGAAACACCATATATTTT. Translating it yields CASSASEAEKRNTIYF.

This clone occurred once. The V call is TRBV21-1, the J call TRBJ2-3; no check of the table's D call, TRBD2, against the DNA was made. TRBV21-1 is marked as a pseudogene. The CDR3 length is 16 residues. DNA for the CDR3: TGTGCCAGCAGCAACCTAGCGGGAATACCCACAGATACGCAGTATTTT. Amino acids: CASSNLAGIPTDTQYF.